These 30 T cell receptor beta chains came from one sample sequenced in a study of T cell responses to AZD1222 COVID-19 vaccine. The protocol was immunoSEQ multiplex PCR, while the TCRdb copy is restricted to in-frame clones and leaves out a portion. The sample records a few hundred thousand clones, 93% being singletons. Material: peripheral blood, obtained on day 0 of AZD1222 vaccination. Receptor source: an adult in good health.

This clone was counted a single time. J is TRBJ1-6 and V is TRBV28; 8 bases agree with TRBD1. CDR1 and CDR2 from the germline V gene are MDHEN and SYDVKM. The CDR3 runs to 15 residues. V shed 5 bases, J shed 5 bases, and the junction held 5 bases outside the gene matches. For the CDR3, the DNA is TGTGCCAGCAGTCCCCAGGGGGCTAATAATTCACCCCTCCACTTT. This translates into CASSPQGANNSPLHF.

This sequence joins TRBV19 and TRBJ1-1; TRBD1 is a possible D gene (6 bases). The germline V gene encodes CDR1 LNHDA and CDR2 SQIVND (reference sequence). The CDR3 is 15 amino acids. Trimming cost V 5 bases and J 2 bases, with 15 bases left between them. CDR3 DNA: TGTGCCAGTAGTGTCGAGCACAGGGAAAACACTGAAGCTTTCTTT. It encodes CASSVEHRENTEAFF.

The chain employs TRBV4-2 and TRBJ2-2; perhaps TRBD2 as D (5 bases). The CDR3 has 15 residues. Germline V gene data show CDR1 as LGHNA and CDR2 as YNFKEQ. Trimming removed 0 bases from V and 8 bases from J, with 13 bases in between. The CDR3 coding sequence is TGTGCCAGCAGCCAAGAACTAGAAAGTAGAGGGGAGCTGTTTTTT. Its protein is CASSQELESRGELFF.

The chain carries TRBV5-4 and TRBJ1-1; D gene uncertain. The V gene lost 3 bases and the J gene lost 0 bases, with 12 bases spanning the gap. This CDR3 is 15 amino acids long. The germline gives CDR1 SGHNT, CDR2 YYREEE (reference sequence). In DNA, the CDR3 is TGTGCCAGCAGCTCCGTAACTGAGCTGAACACTGAAGCTTTCTTT. Protein: CASSSVTELNTEAFF.

The chain combines TRBV19 with TRBJ1-2; no reliable D call. V lost 10 bases and J lost 3, with 15 bases in between. The CDR3 contains 13 residues. From germline, CDR1 is LNHDA and CDR2 SQIVND (reference sequence). CDR3: CATRRGSDYGYTF. The CDR3 DNA reads as TGTGCCACGCGACGAGGGTCCGACTATGGCTACACCTTC. Full variable domain (remainder filled in from reference TRBV19 and TRBJ1-2): DGGITQSPKYLFRKEGQNVTLSCEQNLNHDAMYWYRQDPGQGLRLIYYSQIVNDFQKGDIAEGYSVSREKKESFPLTVTSAQKNPTAFYLCATRRGSDYGYTFGSGTRLTVV.

This chain uses TRBV7-2 with TRBJ1-5, with D possibly being TRBD1 (5 bases). V dropped 1 base and J dropped 2 bases, with 9 bases sitting between them. The length of the CDR3 is 15 residues. Per the germline V gene, CDR1 is SGHTA and CDR2 is FQGNSA. CDR3 amino acids: CASSLEGSRNQPQHF. The CDR3 nucleotides read TGTGCCAGCAGCTTAGAGGGGAGCCGCAATCAGCCCCAGCATTTT.

The chain joins TRBV3-1 (or the pseudogene TRBV3-2) to TRBJ2-3; the match to TRBD2 covers 12 bases. CDR3 length equals 17 residues. The ends lost 5 bases at V and 5 bases at J; junction bases unmatched: 11. CDR1 is LGHDT and CDR2 is YNNKEL in the germline V gene (reference sequence). This CDR3 reads CASSYRTSGVEGDTQYF. The CDR3 coding sequence is TGTGCCAGCAGCTACCGGACTAGCGGGGTAGAGGGAGATACGCAGTATTTT.

V usage is TRBV29-1 and J usage is TRBJ1-2; 8 bases line up with TRBD1. Unmatched junction bases numbered 14, after V lost 4 bases and J lost 10 bases. From germline, CDR1 is SQVTM and CDR2 ANQGSEA. This CDR3 contains 14 residues. The CDR3 DNA follows: TGCAGCGTTGGGCAGGGGGCTGTCCCCGCCCTCTACACCTTC. Translating gives CSVGQGAVPALYTF.

The chain recombines TRBV20-1 with TRBJ2-1; D is possibly TRBD1 or TRBD2 (5 bases each). CDR1 and CDR2 (germline): DFQATT, SNEGSKA (reference sequence). The length of the CDR3 is 14 residues. Trimming removed 3 bases from V and 1 base from J, with 10 bases in between. The CDR3 protein is CSASRGWSYNEQFF. For the CDR3, the DNA is TGCAGTGCTAGTCGGGGCTGGTCCTACAATGAGCAGTTCTTC.

The chain uses TRBV2 and TRBJ1-2, with TRBD1 as a possible D gene (5 bases). V was shortened by 8 bases and J by 8 bases, with 18 bases between the two germline ends. The CDR3 contains 13 residues. Germline V gene data show CDR1 as SNHLY and CDR2 as FYNNEI. DNA for the CDR3: TGTGCCAGCGCAGACCGGGGACCTGTAGGCTACACCTTC. Residues: CASADRGPVGYTF.

The rearrangement joins TRBV7-7 to TRBJ2-3, with TRBD2 matching 7 bases. Per the germline V gene, CDR1 is SSHAT and CDR2 is FNYEAQ (reference sequence). V shed 5 bases, J shed 4 bases, and the junction held 3 bases outside the gene matches. The CDR3 covers 13 residues. This CDR3 is CASSLGGADTQYF. CDR3 sequence (DNA): TGTGCCAGCAGCCTTGGGGGGGCAGATACGCAGTATTTT.

The rearrangement links TRBV3-1 (or the pseudogene TRBV3-2) to TRBJ1-2; D unresolved. This CDR3 contains 12 residues. V was clipped by 3 bases and J by 4 bases, with 6 bases between them. The germline CDR1 and CDR2 sequences are LGHDT and YNNKEL (reference sequence). CDR3 amino acids: CASSQIAYGYTF. DNA for the CDR3: TGTGCCAGCAGCCAGATTGCCTATGGCTACACCTTC.

The chain uses TRBV5-6 and TRBJ2-1; D unresolved. The CDR3 sequence is 12 residues long. V lost 1 base to trimming and J lost 9 bases, with 8 bases between them. The germline CDR1 and CDR2 sequences are SGHDT and YYEEEE. This chain's CDR3 is CASSLMESEQFF. In DNA, the CDR3 is TGTGCCAGCAGCTTGATGGAGAGTGAGCAGTTCTTC.

V is TRBV29-1 and J is TRBJ2-2, with D perhaps matching TRBD2 (6 bases). Trimming shortened V by 0 bases and J by 1 base, and 9 bases separated the two germline ends. Germline values: CDR1 SQVTM, CDR2 ANQGSEA. This CDR3 comprises 15 residues. The CDR3 spells CSVEDWGENTGELFF. In DNA form, the CDR3 reads TGCAGCGTTGAAGATTGGGGGGAGAACACCGGGGAGCTGTTTTTT.

As DNA, the CDR3 is TGTGCCAGCAGTGAAGCGGGGTCTGGCTACACCTTC. This encodes CASSEAGSGYTF. This sequence joins TRBV6-1 and TRBJ1-2; unclear D gene. This CDR3 region has 12 residues. V shed 0 bases and J shed 7 bases, with 6 bases lying between them. Looked up from germline, CDR1 is MNHNS and CDR2 is SASEGT.

The chain is built from TRBV28 and TRBJ1-1; 7 positions match TRBD1. Germline assignment: CDR1 MDHEN and CDR2 SYDVKM. Unmatched junction bases numbered 6, after V lost 6 bases and J lost 11 bases. The length of the CDR3 is 11 residues. The CDR3 DNA reads as TGTGCCAGCAGCCCGGGACAGATGGCTTTCTTT. This codes for CASSPGQMAFF. Looking up the rest from reference TRBV28 and TRBJ1-1 gives the full variable domain: DVKVTQSSRYLVKRTGEKVFLECVQDMDHENMFWYRQDPGLGLRLIYFSYDVKMKEKGDIPEGYSVSREKKERFSLILESASTNQTSMYLCASSPGQMAFFGQGTRLTVV.

This chain links TRBV5-6 with TRBJ2-2; D ambiguous. CDR3 length equals 14 residues. V was cut by 0 bases and J by 4 bases, with 7 bases left in between. Germline CDR1 is SGHDT and CDR2 is YYEEEE. The CDR3 loop is CASSLATTTGELFF. In DNA form, the CDR3 reads TGTGCCAGCAGCTTGGCCACTACCACCGGGGAGCTGTTTTTT.

This sequence joins TRBV9 and TRBJ1-1; TRBD1 might be the D (5 bases). Germline V gene data show CDR1 as SGDLS and CDR2 as YYNGEE. The V gene lost 4 bases and the J gene lost 4 bases, with 20 bases spanning the gap. CDR3 size: 16 residues. CDR3 loop: CASSPQGRGQGTEAFF. The CDR3 DNA is TGTGCCAGCAGCCCCCAAGGACGTGGGCAGGGCACTGAAGCTTTCTTT. Variable domain in full (rest from reference TRBV9 and TRBJ1-1): DSGVTQTPKHLITATGQRVTLRCSPRSGDLSVYWYQQSLDQGLQFLIQYYNGEERAKGNILERFSAQQFPDLHSELNLSSLELGDSALYFCASSPQGRGQGTEAFFGQGTRLTVV.

The CDR3 DNA reads as TGCGCCAGCAGCGGGGGCATCAGGGAGACCGGGGAGCTGTTTTTT. Translating gives CASSGGIRETGELFF. The rearrangement uses TRBV5-1 and TRBJ2-2; a weak D match, TRBD1 (6 bases). Germline CDR1 reads SGHRS; CDR2 reads YFSETQ. The CDR3 length is 15 residues. Trimming took off 4 bases at V and 5 bases at J, with 15 bases between the two ends.

This rearrangement joins TRBV2 to TRBJ2-7; no clear D. The CDR3 totals 12 residues. Germline CDR1 reads SNHLY; CDR2 reads FYNNEI. V lost 8 bases to trimming and J lost 7 bases, with 15 bases between them. The CDR3 DNA reads TGTGCCAGCGATCAGAGAGGACGGGAGCAGTACTTC. It specifies CASDQRGREQYF.

The chain couples TRBV5-8 to TRBJ1-5, with 9 bases fitting TRBD1. Per the germline V gene, CDR1 is SGHTS and CDR2 is YDEGEE. The CDR3 has 15 residues. The V and J ends lost 3 bases and 7 bases, in that order; junction bases with no gene match: 8. In nucleotides, the CDR3 is TGTGCCAGCAGCTGGGGACAGGGAGTACGGCAGCCCCAGCATTTT. Amino acids: CASSWGQGVRQPQHF.

This chain connects TRBV10-2 to TRBJ1-5; maybe TRBD1 (6 bases). The CDR3 is 15 amino acids. CDR1 and CDR2 from the germline V gene are WSHSY and SAAADI. Deletions cut 6 bases from V and 5 bases from J, with 17 bases between. The CDR3 loop reads CASSATGTPDQPQHF. For the CDR3, the DNA is TGCGCCAGCAGCGCTACCGGGACACCGGATCAGCCCCAGCATTTT.

V is TRBV3-1 (or the pseudogene TRBV3-2) and J is TRBJ2-2; no firm D call. There are 13 residues in the CDR3. The V and J ends lost 7 bases and 5 bases respectively, with 11 bases between them. Germline CDR1 is LGHDT and CDR2 is YNNKEL (reference sequence). The CDR3 DNA follows: TGTGCCAGCAAGGAACGGCCGACCGGGGAGCTGTTTTTT. The encoded protein is CASKERPTGELFF.

V and J are TRBV7-8 and TRBJ1-1; D is unresolved. This CDR3 contains 11 residues. Deletions cut 3 bases from V and 3 bases from J, with 2 bases between. The germline gives CDR1 SGHVS, CDR2 FQNEAQ. The CDR3 nucleotides read TGTGCCAGCAGCTTGGACACTGAAGCTTTCTTT. The encoded protein is CASSLDTEAFF.

This chain links TRBV5-5 with TRBJ2-4, with D tentatively TRBD1 or TRBD2 (5 bases each). CDR1 SGHKS and CDR2 YYEKEE come from the germline V gene (reference sequence). V gave up 4 bases and J gave up 4 bases, with 18 bases separating them. This CDR3 comprises 16 residues. The CDR3 DNA reads as TGTGCCAGCAGCGCCCCTGGCAGGGAGAGGAAAAACATTCAGTACTTC. Translation: CASSAPGRERKNIQYF.

This clone was seen once. J is TRBJ2-2 and V is TRBV4-1; 7 bases map to TRBD2. With V trimmed by 4 bases and J by 3 bases, 5 bases remained unmatched. The germline CDR1 and CDR2 sequences are MGHRA and YSYEKL. The CDR3 contains 15 residues. This CDR3 reads CASSPEGRDTGELFF. CDR3 bases: TGCGCCAGCAGCCCTGAGGGGAGGGACACCGGGGAGCTGTTTTTT.

The rearrangement uses TRBV5-6 and TRBJ2-3; D gene uncertain. This CDR3 comprises 14 residues. V was shortened by 2 bases and J by 3 bases, with 10 bases between the two germline ends. The germline V gene has CDR1 SGHDT and CDR2 YYEEEE. This CDR3 reads CASSLPRVTDTQYF. The CDR3 nucleotides are TGTGCCAGCAGCTTACCTCGGGTAACAGATACGCAGTATTTT.

The chain is built from TRBV4-2 and TRBJ2-7; the match to TRBD1 covers 8 bases. The CDR3 spans 16 residues. Germline CDR1 LGHNA, CDR2 YNFKEQ. J lost 3 bases, V lost 3 bases, and 10 bases had no gene match. CDR3 sequence: CASSHPLQGANYEQYF. CDR3 DNA sequence: TGTGCCAGCAGCCACCCCCTCCAGGGGGCGAACTACGAGCAGTACTTC.

The CDR3: CASSLNGGVTEAFF. In nucleotides, the CDR3 is TGTGCCAGCAGTTTAAACGGGGGCGTCACTGAAGCTTTCTTT. J is TRBJ1-1 and V is TRBV27; possible D gene TRBD1, 6 bases. The CDR3 sequence is 14 residues long. CDR1 is MNHEY, CDR2 SMNVEV, per germline (reference sequence). Trimming stripped 2 bases from V and 4 bases from J, with 11 bases between.

J is TRBJ2-7 and V is TRBV6-6; the match to TRBD1 covers 8 bases. The J segment lost 0 bases and the V segment lost 5 bases, leaving 6 bases of the junction unmatched. Per germline, CDR1 MNHNY and CDR2 SVGAGI (reference sequence). CDR3 length equals 15 residues. CDR3 DNA: TGTGCCAGCAGTCTTACAGGGGGGAGCTCCTACGAGCAGTACTTC. Residues: CASSLTGGSSYEQYF.